This passage covers 26 T cell receptor beta chains from one sample sequenced in a study of OX40 agonist ivuxolimab in advanced cancers. Library preparation employed the immunoSEQ multiplex PCR assay. In its TCRdb copy, this immuneACCESS table keeps in-frame sequences only and misses some clones. Where compared with another copy, unresolved V genes explain less than half of these, and the others have no known cause. The sample profile shows roughly 30,000 clones; approximately 91% of them were found once. Of the sample, just under 9.5% falls within the top ten clones. The sequences come from CD4+ or CD8+ T cells sorted from blood, collected in a trial of the OX40 agonist ivuxolimab. These TCRs come from an adult with an advanced solid tumor such as melanoma, head and neck, liver or kidney cancer.

V usage is TRBV9 and J usage is TRBJ2-5; the D gene is possibly TRBD2 (5 bases). The CDR3 covers 14 residues. Germline V CDR1 and CDR2: SGDLS, YYNGEE. Trimming stripped 4 bases from V and 2 bases from J, with 12 bases between. The CDR3 spells CASSPGLEQETQYF. As DNA, the CDR3 is TGTGCCAGCAGCCCCGGACTCGAACAAGAGACCCAGTACTTC. Drawing the rest from reference TRBV9 and TRBJ2-5, the complete variable domain is DSGVTQTPKHLITATGQRVTLRCSPRSGDLSVYWYQQSLDQGLQFLIQYYNGEERAKGNILERFSAQQFPDLHSELNLSSLELGDSALYFCASSPGLEQETQYFGPGTRLLVL.

This chain connects TRBV7-2 to TRBJ1-5, with 8 bases identical to TRBD1. The CDR3 is 15 residues long. The germline gives CDR1 SGHTA, CDR2 FQGNSA. The ends lost 6 bases at V and 0 bases at J; junction bases unmatched: 4. As DNA, the CDR3 is TGTGCCAGCAGTCGGACAGGGTTTAGCAATCAGCCCCAGCATTTT. Residues: CASSRTGFSNQPQHF.

V and J are TRBV29-1 and TRBJ2-1, with 11 bases lining up with TRBD2. Trimming took 7 bases from V and 6 from J; bases not matched to a gene: 20. The V gene's germline CDR1 is SQVTM and CDR2 ANQGSEA. This CDR3 is built from 18 residues. The CDR3 spells CSAGNISGGADLVNEQFF. The CDR3 region has the DNA TGCAGCGCTGGCAATATTAGCGGGGGGGCTGATCTGGTCAATGAGCAGTTCTTC.

CDR3 sequence: CASSPQSSYNEQFF. Here the CDR3 DNA reads TGTGCCAGCAGCCCTCAGAGCTCCTACAATGAGCAGTTCTTC. This rearrangement joins TRBV11-1 to TRBJ2-1; D is unresolved. The CDR3 is made up of 14 amino acids. In germline, CDR1 is SGHAT, CDR2 FQDESV (reference sequence). Trimming took 5 bases from V and 0 from J, leaving 8 bases between them. The full variable domain, in which reference TRBV11-1 and TRBJ2-1 provide the parts outside the CDR3, is EAEVAQSPRYKITEKSQAVAFWCDPISGHATLYWYRQILGQGPELLVQFQDESVVDDSQLPKDRFSAERLKGVDSTLKIQPAELGDSAMYLCASSPQSSYNEQFFGPGTRLTVL.

The V gene is TRBV11-2, the J gene TRBJ1-2, with TRBD1 identical over 9 bases. Losses at the gene ends were 6 bases for V and 7 bases for J; bases not matched to a gene: 6. Germline V gene sequence: CDR1 SGHAT, CDR2 FQNNGV. This CDR3 contains 13 residues. The chain's CDR3 is CASRIQGARGYTF. The CDR3 DNA reads TGTGCCAGCAGAATACAGGGGGCGCGTGGCTACACCTTC.

The rearrangement joins TRBV19 to TRBJ1-4; no clear D. This CDR3 comprises 16 residues. Germline lookup yields CDR1 LNHDA and CDR2 SQIVND (reference sequence). Trimming took 3 bases from V and 6 from J, leaving 17 bases between them. The CDR3 here is CASSIGLREHDEKLFF. CDR3 in DNA: TGTGCCAGTAGTATTGGGTTAAGGGAACACGATGAAAAACTGTTTTTT.

V gene TRBV5-1 combines with J gene TRBJ1-2; 7 nucleotides align to TRBD1. V trimming: 4 bases; J trimming: 1 base; junction bases outside the gene matches: 10. Germline values: CDR1 SGHRS, CDR2 YFSETQ. This CDR3 is 16 amino acids long. The CDR3 nucleotides read TGCGCCAGCAGCCCGGAGGGACAGCAGTTTAACTATGGCTACACCTTC. It translates to CASSPEGQQFNYGYTF.

V gene TRBV19 combines with J gene TRBJ2-3; 8 bases map to TRBD1. The CDR3 covers 12 residues. Per germline, CDR1 LNHDA and CDR2 SQIVND (reference sequence). The V gene end was trimmed by 11 bases and the J gene end by 4 bases; junction bases not matched to a gene: 5. The CDR3 bases are TGTGCCTGCCAGACAGGGGCAGATACGCAGTATTTT. Translating it yields CACQTGADTQYF.

This clone was seen just once. The chain couples TRBV7-9 to TRBJ1-2; possible D gene TRBD1, 5 bases. The CDR3 sequence is 14 residues long. Trimming pared 2 bases from V and 6 bases from J, leaving 13 bases between. Per the germline V gene, CDR1 is SEHNR and CDR2 is FQNEAQ (reference sequence). The CDR3 sequence: CASSLRRGGNGYTF. The DNA for the CDR3 is TGTGCCAGCAGCTTACGTCGGGGGGGAAATGGCTACACCTTC.

In its sample, this clone is medium-sized. The chain has TRBV5-6 and TRBJ1-1, with 7 bases identical to TRBD1. The V segment lost 0 bases and the J segment 1 base; nucleotides outside the gene matches: 6. CDR1 is SGHDT and CDR2 is YYEEEE in the germline V gene. CDR3 size: 16 residues. The CDR3 protein is CASSLGAGQSNTEAFF. The CDR3 nucleotides read TGTGCCAGCAGCTTGGGGGCGGGACAGTCGAACACTGAAGCTTTCTTT.

V gene TRBV6-5 combines with J gene TRBJ1-1; unclear D gene. This CDR3 has 14 amino acids. In germline, CDR1 is MNHEY, CDR2 SVGAGI. V dropped 2 bases and J dropped 5 bases, with 12 bases sitting between them. CDR3 in DNA: TGTGCCAGCAGTTACCAGGAAGTCGGGACTGAAGCTTTCTTT. Protein sequence: CASSYQEVGTEAFF.

The DNA of the CDR3 is TGCGCCAGCAGTCGCGGGGGAATGGGTCAGTTCTTC. Translating it yields CASSRGGMGQFF. The chain joins TRBV4-1 to TRBJ2-1, with 7 bases identical to TRBD2. In germline, CDR1 is MGHRA, CDR2 YSYEKL. There are 12 residues in the CDR3. Trimming at V came to 6 bases and at J to 13 bases, leaving 9 bases not matched to a gene.

This clone was seen just once. The chain couples TRBV10-2 to TRBJ2-5, with D possibly TRBD2 on 6 matching bases. This CDR3 is 13 amino acids long. V lost 4 bases, J lost 4 bases, and 10 bases lay in between. Germline V gives CDR1 WSHSY, CDR2 SAAADI. DNA for the CDR3: TGCGCCAGCAGTGCGGGAGTTACAGAGACCCAGTACTTC. Protein sequence: CASSAGVTETQYF.

J is TRBJ1-5 and V is TRBV10-3, with 7 bases that match TRBD1. J lost 4 bases, V lost 0 bases, and 6 bases had no gene match. CDR1 ENHRY and CDR2 SYGVKD come from the germline V gene. This CDR3 has 16 amino acids. The CDR3 region is CAISESRTGQNQPQHF. CDR3 bases: TGTGCCATCAGTGAGTCGAGGACAGGACAGAATCAGCCCCAGCATTTT.

On this clone: At one end the junction does not follow the germline gene, possibly because of a read error. The V and J genes are TRBV7-9 and TRBJ2-5, with a tentative D call TRBD2 (6 bases). Germline V gives CDR1 SEHNR, CDR2 FQNEAQ (reference sequence). This CDR3 is built from 13 residues. CDR3 loop: CASSSSEVSAGHF. As DNA, the CDR3 is TGTGCCAGCAGCTCCAGCGAGGTCTCCGCGGGACACTTC.

The CDR3 nucleotides read TGTGCCAGCAGCGTAGATAGGCAGGGAGTCTACAATGAGCAGTTCTTC. This codes for CASSVDRQGVYNEQFF. The chain uses TRBV9 and TRBJ2-1; either TRBD1 or TRBD2 may fit D (5 bases each). CDR1 is SGDLS, CDR2 YYNGEE, per germline. This CDR3 has 16 amino acids. Trimming pared 0 bases from V and 3 bases from J, leaving 13 bases between.

The chain is built from TRBV4-1 and TRBJ2-5, with D maybe TRBD1 (6 bases). CDR1 and CDR2 from the germline V gene are MGHRA and YSYEKL. V gave up 1 base and J gave up 5 bases, with 14 bases separating them. This CDR3 is built from 15 residues. In nucleotides, the CDR3 is TGCGCCAGCAGCCAAGTCACAGGGTCGGGGGAGACCCAGTACTTC. Amino acid sequence: CASSQVTGSGETQYF.

J is TRBJ2-5 and V is TRBV11-1; D gene unclear. Germline V gene sequence: CDR1 SGHAT, CDR2 FQDESV (reference sequence). V lost 4 bases and J lost 0, with 9 bases in between. The length of the CDR3 is 14 residues. CDR3 sequence reads: CASSSGRNQETQYF. CDR3 bases: TGTGCCAGCAGCTCTGGACGGAACCAAGAGACCCAGTACTTC.

This clone is a singleton in its sample. The genes are TRBV4-1 and TRBJ2-2; 9 positions match TRBD2. The CDR3 is 18 amino acids. CDR1 is MGHRA and CDR2 is YSYEKL in the germline V gene. V lost 0 bases and J lost 5; bases outside the gene matches: 10. CDR3 coding DNA: TGCGCCAGCAGCCAAGATAGGCGGGGGGGCATACCTACCGGGGAGCTGTTTTTT. Translating gives CASSQDRRGGIPTGELFF.

As to this clone: At the DNA level, this CDR3 is encoded by other sequences in the same sample as well. The chain is built from TRBV4-1 and TRBJ1-1, with no clear D. The CDR3 contains 14 residues. V dropped 0 bases and J dropped 1 base, with 6 bases sitting between them. Germline V gene data show CDR1 as MGHRA and CDR2 as YSYEKL. For the CDR3, the DNA is TGCGCCAGCAGCCAAGAGACGGCGAACACTGAAGCTTTCTTT. Translation gives CASSQETANTEAFF.

The chain combines TRBV6-5 with TRBJ2-1; D is ambiguous. Looked up from germline, CDR1 is MNHEY and CDR2 is SVGAGI. Trimming took 2 bases from V and 7 from J, leaving 3 bases between them. This CDR3 is built from 11 residues. This CDR3 is CASSYGNEQFF. CDR3 bases: TGTGCCAGCAGTTACGGTAATGAGCAGTTCTTC.

J is TRBJ2-7 and V is TRBV29-1; TRBD2 aligns across 9 bases. The CDR3 consists of 13 residues. Germline V lookup: CDR1 SQVTM, CDR2 ANQGSEA. Germline trimming cut 4 bases from V and 4 bases from J; bases unmatched to any gene: 5. The CDR3, as DNA: TGCAGCGTTGGCGAGCGGGAGGAATACGAGCAGTACTTC. Its translation is CSVGEREEYEQYF.

Remarks on this clone: This CDR3 is also generated by other DNA sequences in the sample. This chain joins TRBV9 and TRBJ2-3, with D tentatively TRBD1 or TRBD2 (5 bases each). The V and J ends lost 3 bases and 3 bases respectively, with 17 bases between them. Germline CDR1 SGDLS, CDR2 YYNGEE. CDR3 length equals 16 residues. The CDR3: CASSGPGQGSTDTQYF. CDR3 nucleotide sequence: TGTGCCAGCAGCGGACCGGGGCAGGGATCGACAGATACGCAGTATTTT.

The chain uses TRBV20-1 and TRBJ2-3, with D hard to call. Per the germline V gene, CDR1 is DFQATT and CDR2 is SNEGSKA (reference sequence). The CDR3 length is 10 residues. Deletions cut 3 bases from V and 5 bases from J, with 3 bases between. CDR3 nucleotide sequence: TGCAGTGCTAGTCAAGATACGCAGTATTTT. Its translation: CSASQDTQYF.

The gene calls are TRBV10-3 and TRBJ2-3, with 7 bases aligning to TRBD2. The germline V gene encodes CDR1 ENHRY and CDR2 SYGVKD. Unmatched junction bases numbered 7, after V lost 10 bases and J lost 0 bases. The CDR3 spans 14 residues. CDR3 bases: TGTGCCACCAGATCTAGCGGAAGCACAGATACGCAGTATTTT. The encoded protein is CATRSSGSTDTQYF.

This clone was observed a single time. J is TRBJ2-7 and V is TRBV29-1; D call uncertain. Trimming removed 0 bases at V and 3 bases at J, with 3 bases between. The CDR3 is 11 residues long. Germline V CDR1 and CDR2: SQVTM, ANQGSEA. DNA for the CDR3: TGCAGCGTTGAAGAGGGCTACGAGCAGTACTTC. Protein sequence: CSVEEGYEQYF.